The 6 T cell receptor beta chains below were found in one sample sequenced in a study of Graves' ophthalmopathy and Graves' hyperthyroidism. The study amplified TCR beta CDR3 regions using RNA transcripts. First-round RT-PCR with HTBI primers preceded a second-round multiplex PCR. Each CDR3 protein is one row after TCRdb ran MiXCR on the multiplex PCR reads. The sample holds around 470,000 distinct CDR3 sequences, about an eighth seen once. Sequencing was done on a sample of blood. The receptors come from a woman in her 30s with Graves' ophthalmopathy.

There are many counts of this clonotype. CDR3 in DNA: TGCGCCAGCAGCTTGGATCCTTTGGGAGGCACTGAAGCTTTCTTT. Its protein product is CASSLDPLGGTEAFF. V gene TRBV5-1 combines with J gene TRBJ1-1; no clear D. V shed 0 bases and J shed 4 bases, with 13 bases lying between them. Germline V gene data show CDR1 as SGHRS and CDR2 as YFSETQ. This CDR3 is 15 amino acids long.

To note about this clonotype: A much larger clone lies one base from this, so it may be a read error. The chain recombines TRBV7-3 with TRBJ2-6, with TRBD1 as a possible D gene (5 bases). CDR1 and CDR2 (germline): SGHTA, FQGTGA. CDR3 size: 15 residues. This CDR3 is CASSLDHSGAKVLTF. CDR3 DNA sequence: TGTGCCAGCAGCTTAGACCACTCTGGGGCCAAGGTCCTGACTTTC.

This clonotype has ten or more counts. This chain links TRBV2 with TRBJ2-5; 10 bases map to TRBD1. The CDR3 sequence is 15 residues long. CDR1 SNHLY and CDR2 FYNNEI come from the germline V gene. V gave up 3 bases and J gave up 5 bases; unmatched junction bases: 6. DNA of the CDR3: TGTGCCAGCAGTGACGGAGGGACAGGGGTGGAGACCCAGTACTTC. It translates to CASSDGGTGVETQYF. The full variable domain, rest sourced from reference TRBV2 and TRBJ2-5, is EPEVTQTPSHQVTQMGQEVILRCVPISNHLYFYWYRQILGQKVEFLVSFYNNEISEKSEIFDDQFSVERPDGSNFTLKIRSTKLEDSAMYFCASSDGGTGVETQYFGPGTRLLVL.

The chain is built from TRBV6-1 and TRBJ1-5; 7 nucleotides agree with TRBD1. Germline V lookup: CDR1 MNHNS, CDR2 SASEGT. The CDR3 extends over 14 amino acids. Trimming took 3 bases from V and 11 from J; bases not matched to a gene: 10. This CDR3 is CASSDRPGGVTQHF. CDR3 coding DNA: TGTGCCAGCAGTGATCGGCCAGGGGGTGTGACCCAGCATTTT.

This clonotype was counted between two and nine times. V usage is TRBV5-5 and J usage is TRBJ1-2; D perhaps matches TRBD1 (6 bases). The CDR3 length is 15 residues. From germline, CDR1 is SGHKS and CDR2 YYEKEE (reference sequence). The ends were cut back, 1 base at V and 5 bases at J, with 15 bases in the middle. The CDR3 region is CASSLSGTTVYGYTF. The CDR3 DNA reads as TGTGCCAGCAGCTTGTCCGGGACAACCGTTTATGGCTACACCTTC.

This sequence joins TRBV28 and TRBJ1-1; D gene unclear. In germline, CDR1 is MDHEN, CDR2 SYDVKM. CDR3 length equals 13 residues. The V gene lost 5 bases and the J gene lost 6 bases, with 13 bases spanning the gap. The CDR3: CASSRKFGSEAFF. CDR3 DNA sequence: TGTGCCAGCAGTCGAAAGTTTGGTTCTGAAGCTTTCTTT.